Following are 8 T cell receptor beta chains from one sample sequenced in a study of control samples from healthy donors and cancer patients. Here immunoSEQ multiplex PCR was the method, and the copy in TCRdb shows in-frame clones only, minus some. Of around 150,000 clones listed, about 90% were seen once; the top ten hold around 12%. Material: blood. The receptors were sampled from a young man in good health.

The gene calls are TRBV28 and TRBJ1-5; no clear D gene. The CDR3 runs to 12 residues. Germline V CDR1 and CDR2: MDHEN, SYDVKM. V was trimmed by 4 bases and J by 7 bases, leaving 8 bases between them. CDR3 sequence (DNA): TGTGCCAGCAGTTGGGTCTTACAGCCCCAGCATTTT. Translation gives CASSWVLQPQHF.

CDR3: CASSRPFEDNSPLHF. In DNA form, the CDR3 reads TGTGCCAGCAGTAGGCCCTTCGAAGATAATTCACCCCTCCACTTT. The gene calls are TRBV7-2 and TRBJ1-6; D unresolved. V dropped 6 bases and J dropped 5 bases, with 14 bases sitting between them. Germline V lookup: CDR1 SGHTA, CDR2 FQGNSA. This CDR3 is built from 15 residues.

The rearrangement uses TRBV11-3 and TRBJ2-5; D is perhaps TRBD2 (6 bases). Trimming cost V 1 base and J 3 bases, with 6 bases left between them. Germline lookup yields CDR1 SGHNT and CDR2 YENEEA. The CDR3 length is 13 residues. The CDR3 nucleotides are TGTGCCAGCAGCTTAGGCGGGGAAGAGACCCAGTACTTC. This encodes CASSLGGEETQYF.

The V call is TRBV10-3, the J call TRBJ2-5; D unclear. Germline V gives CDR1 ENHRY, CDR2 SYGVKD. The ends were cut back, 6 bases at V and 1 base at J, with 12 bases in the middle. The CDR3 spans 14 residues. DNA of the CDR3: TGTGCCATCAGCCCGCAGCAACTCCAAGAGACCCAGTACTTC. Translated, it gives CAISPQQLQETQYF.

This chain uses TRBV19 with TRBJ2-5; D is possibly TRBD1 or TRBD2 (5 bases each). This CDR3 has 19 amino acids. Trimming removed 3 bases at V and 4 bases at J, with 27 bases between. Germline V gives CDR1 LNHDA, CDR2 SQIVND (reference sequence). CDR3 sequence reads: CASSIGPYPTRQRGETQYF. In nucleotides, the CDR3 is TGTGCCAGTAGTATCGGCCCGTATCCCACAAGACAGAGGGGAGAGACCCAGTACTTC. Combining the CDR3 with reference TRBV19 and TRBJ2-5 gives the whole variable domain DGGITQSPKYLFRKEGQNVTLSCEQNLNHDAMYWYRQDPGQGLRLIYYSQIVNDFQKGDIAEGYSVSREKKESFPLTVTSAQKNPTAFYLCASSIGPYPTRQRGETQYFGPGTRLLVL.

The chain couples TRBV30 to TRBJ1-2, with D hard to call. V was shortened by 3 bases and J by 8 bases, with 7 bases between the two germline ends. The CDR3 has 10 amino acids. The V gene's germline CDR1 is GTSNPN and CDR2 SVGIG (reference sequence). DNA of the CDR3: TGTGCCTGGAGGACTAAAGGCTACACCTTC. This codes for CAWRTKGYTF.

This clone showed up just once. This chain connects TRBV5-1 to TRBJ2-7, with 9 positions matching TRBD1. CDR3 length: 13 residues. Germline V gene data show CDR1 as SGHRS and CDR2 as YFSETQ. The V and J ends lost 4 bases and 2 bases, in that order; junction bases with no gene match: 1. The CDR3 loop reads CASSGDRAYEQYF. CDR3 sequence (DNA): TGCGCCAGCAGCGGGGACAGGGCCTACGAGCAGTACTTC.

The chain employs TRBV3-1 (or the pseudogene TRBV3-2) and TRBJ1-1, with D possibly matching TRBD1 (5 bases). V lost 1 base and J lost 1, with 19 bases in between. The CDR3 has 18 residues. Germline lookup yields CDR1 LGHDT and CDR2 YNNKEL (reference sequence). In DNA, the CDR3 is TGTGCCAGCAGCCAAGGGGTCTTAACCGGGACGGCGAACACTGAAGCTTTCTTT. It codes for CASSQGVLTGTANTEAFF.